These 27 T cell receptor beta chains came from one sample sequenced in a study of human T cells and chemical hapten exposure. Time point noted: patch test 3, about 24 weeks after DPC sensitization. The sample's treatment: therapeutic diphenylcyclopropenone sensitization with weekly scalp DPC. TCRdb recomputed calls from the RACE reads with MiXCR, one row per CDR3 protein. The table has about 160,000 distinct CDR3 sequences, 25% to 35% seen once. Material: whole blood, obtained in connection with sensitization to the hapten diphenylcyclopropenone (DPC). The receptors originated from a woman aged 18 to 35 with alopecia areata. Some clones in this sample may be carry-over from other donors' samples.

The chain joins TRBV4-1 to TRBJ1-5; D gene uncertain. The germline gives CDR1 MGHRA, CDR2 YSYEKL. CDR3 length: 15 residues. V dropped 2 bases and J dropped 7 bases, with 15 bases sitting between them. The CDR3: CASSQPWTLRQPQHF. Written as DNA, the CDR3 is TGCGCCAGCAGCCAACCCTGGACCCTTAGGCAGCCCCAGCATTTT.

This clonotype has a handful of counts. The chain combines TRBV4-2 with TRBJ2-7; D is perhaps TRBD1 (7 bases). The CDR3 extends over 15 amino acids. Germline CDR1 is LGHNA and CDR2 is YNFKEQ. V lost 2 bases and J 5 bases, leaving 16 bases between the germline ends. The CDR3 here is CASSQPTGTPHEQYF. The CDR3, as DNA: TGTGCCAGCAGCCAACCGACAGGGACTCCCCACGAGCAGTACTTC.

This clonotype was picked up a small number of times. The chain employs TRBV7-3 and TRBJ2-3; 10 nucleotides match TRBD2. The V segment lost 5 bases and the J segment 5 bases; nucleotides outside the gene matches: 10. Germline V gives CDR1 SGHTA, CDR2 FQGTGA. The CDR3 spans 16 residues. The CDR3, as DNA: TGTGCCAGCAGCCCCCGAGCGGGAGGGGGTTTAGATACGCAGTATTTT. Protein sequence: CASSPRAGGGLDTQYF.

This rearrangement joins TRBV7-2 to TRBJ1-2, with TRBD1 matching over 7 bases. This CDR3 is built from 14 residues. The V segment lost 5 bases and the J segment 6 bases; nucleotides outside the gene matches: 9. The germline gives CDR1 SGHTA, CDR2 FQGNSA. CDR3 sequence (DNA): TGTGCCAGCAGCGTAGGGGACAGTAGACATGGCTACACCTTC. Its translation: CASSVGDSRHGYTF.

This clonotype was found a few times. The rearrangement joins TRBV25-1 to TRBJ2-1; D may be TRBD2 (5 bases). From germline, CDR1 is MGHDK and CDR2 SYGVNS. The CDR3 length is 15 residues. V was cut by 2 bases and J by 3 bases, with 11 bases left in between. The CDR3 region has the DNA TGTGCCAGCAGTGAAACGGGGTTCTACTACAATGAGCAGTTCTTC. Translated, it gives CASSETGFYYNEQFF.

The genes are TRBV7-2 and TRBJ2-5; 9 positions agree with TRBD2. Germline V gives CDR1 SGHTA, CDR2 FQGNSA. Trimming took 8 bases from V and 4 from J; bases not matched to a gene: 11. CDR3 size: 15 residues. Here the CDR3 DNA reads TGTGCCAGCCCAATGGAGGCTAGCGGGGCAGAGACCCAGTACTTC. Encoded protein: CASPMEASGAETQYF.

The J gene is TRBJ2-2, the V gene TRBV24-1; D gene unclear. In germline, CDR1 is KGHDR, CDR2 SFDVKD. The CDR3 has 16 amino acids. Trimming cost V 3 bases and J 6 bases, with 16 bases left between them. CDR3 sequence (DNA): TGTGCCACCAGTGATATTTCCTACCCCGGGTCCGGGGAGCTGTTTTTT. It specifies CATSDISYPGSGELFF.

The CDR3 is CASSLLTGFTYNEQFF. In DNA form, the CDR3 reads TGTGCCAGCAGCTTATTGACAGGGTTTACCTACAATGAGCAGTTCTTC. The chain couples TRBV5-6 to TRBJ2-1; TRBD1 matches at 7 bases. Germline V gives CDR1 SGHDT, CDR2 YYEEEE. The CDR3 loop spans 16 amino acids. The ends lost 2 bases at V and 2 bases at J; junction bases unmatched: 7.

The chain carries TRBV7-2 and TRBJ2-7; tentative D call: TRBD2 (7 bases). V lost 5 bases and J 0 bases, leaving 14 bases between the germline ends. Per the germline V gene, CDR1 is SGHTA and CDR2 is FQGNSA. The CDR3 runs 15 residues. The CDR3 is CASSRDRTSSYEQYF. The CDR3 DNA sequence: TGTGCCAGCAGCCGAGACAGGACTAGCTCCTACGAGCAGTACTTC. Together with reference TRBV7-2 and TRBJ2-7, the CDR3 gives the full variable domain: GAGVSQSPSNKVTEKGKDVELRCDPISGHTALYWYRQSLGQGLEFLIYFQGNSAPDKSGLPSDRFSAERTGGSVSTLTIQRTQQEDSAVYLCASSRDRTSSYEQYFGPGTRLTVT.

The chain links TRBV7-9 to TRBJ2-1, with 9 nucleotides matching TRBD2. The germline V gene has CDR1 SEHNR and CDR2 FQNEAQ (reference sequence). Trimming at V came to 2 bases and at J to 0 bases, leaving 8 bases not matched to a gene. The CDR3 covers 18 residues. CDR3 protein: CASSLLLSGGRSYNEQFF. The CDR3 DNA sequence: TGTGCCAGCAGCTTACTCCTGAGCGGGGGGCGCTCCTACAATGAGCAGTTCTTC.

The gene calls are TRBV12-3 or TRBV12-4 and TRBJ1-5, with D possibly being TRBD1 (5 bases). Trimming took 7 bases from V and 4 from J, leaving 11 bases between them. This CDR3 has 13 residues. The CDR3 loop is CASTMGLNQPQHF. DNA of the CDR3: TGTGCCAGCACCATGGGGCTTAATCAGCCCCAGCATTTT.

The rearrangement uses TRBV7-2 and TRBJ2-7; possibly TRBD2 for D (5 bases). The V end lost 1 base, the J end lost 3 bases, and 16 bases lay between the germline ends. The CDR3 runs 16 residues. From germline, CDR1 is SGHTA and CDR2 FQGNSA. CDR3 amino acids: CASSLDPDSADYEQYF. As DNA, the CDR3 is TGTGCCAGCAGCTTAGATCCGGACTCTGCCGACTACGAGCAGTACTTC.

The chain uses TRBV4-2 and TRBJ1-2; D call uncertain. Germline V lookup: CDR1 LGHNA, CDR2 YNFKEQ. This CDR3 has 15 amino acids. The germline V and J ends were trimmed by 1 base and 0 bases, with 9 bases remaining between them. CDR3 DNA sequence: TGTGCCAGCAGCCAAGGTATGGACGCTAACTATGGCTACACCTTC. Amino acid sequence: CASSQGMDANYGYTF.

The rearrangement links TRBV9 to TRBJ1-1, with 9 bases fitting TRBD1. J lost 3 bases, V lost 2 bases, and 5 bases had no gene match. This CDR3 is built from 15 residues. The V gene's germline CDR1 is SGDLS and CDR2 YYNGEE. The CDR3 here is CASSVGTGSHTEAFF. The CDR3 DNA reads TGTGCCAGCAGCGTTGGGACAGGGTCCCACACTGAAGCTTTCTTT.

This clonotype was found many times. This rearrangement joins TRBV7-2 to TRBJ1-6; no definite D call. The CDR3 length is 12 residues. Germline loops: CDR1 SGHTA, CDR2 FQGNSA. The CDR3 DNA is TGTGCAATAACGGGGTTAGGTTCACCCCTCCACTTT. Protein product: CAITGLGSPLHF.

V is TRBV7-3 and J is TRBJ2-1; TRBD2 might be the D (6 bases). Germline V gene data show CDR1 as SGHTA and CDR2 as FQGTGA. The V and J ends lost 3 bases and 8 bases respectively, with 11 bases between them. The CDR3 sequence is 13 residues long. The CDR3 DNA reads TGTGCCAGCAGCTTGGGAGGTATCCATGAGCAGTTCTTC. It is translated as CASSLGGIHEQFF.

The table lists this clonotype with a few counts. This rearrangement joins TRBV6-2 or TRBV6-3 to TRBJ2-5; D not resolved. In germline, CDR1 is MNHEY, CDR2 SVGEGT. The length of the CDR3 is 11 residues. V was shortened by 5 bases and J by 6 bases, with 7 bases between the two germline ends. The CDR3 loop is CASSPQQTQYF. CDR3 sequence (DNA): TGTGCCAGCAGTCCTCAGCAGACCCAGTACTTC.

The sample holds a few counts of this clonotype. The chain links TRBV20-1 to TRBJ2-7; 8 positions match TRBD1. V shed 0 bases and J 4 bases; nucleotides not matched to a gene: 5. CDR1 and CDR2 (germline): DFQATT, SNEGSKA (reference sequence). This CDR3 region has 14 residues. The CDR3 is CSARDRDRLYEQYF. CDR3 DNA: TGCAGTGCTAGAGATAGGGACAGGTTATACGAGCAGTACTTC.

The CDR3 DNA is TGTGCCAGCAGTTACTCGGGAGCGGGGGGAACCTACGAGCAGTACTTC. Translated, it gives CASSYSGAGGTYEQYF. This rearrangement joins TRBV6-2 or TRBV6-3 to TRBJ2-7; 9 bases agree with TRBD2. The germline V gene has CDR1 MNHEY and CDR2 SVGEGT. After removal of 0 bases from V and 2 bases from J, the junction contained 5 bases not matched to a gene. The CDR3 is made up of 16 amino acids.

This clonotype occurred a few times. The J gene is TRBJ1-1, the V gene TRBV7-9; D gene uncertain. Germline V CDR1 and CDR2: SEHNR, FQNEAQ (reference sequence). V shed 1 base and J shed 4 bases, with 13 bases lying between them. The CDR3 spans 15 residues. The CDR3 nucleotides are TGTGCCAGCAGCTTAGGGAGGGATTGGAGCACTGAAGCTTTCTTT. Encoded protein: CASSLGRDWSTEAFF.

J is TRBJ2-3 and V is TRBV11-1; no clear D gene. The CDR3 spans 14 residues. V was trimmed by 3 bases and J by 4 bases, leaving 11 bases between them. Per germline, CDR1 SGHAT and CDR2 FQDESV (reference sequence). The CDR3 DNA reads TGTGCCAGCAGCTTCTGGGGTCCATCAGATACGCAGTATTTT. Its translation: CASSFWGPSDTQYF.

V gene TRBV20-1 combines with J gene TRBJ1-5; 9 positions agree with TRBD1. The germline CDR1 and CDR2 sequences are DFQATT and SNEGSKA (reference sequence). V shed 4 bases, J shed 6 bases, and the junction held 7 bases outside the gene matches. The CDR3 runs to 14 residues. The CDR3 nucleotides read TGCAGTGCTAACAGACAGGGGGACGGTCAGCCCCAGCATTTT. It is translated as CSANRQGDGQPQHF.

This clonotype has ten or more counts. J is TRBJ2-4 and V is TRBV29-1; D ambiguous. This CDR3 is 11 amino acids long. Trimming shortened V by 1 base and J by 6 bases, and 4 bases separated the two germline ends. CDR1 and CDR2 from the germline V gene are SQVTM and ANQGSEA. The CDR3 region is CSVEVANIQYF. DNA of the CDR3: TGCAGCGTTGAAGTTGCAAACATTCAGTACTTC.

The CDR3 sequence: CSAFQGSLAKNIQYF. The CDR3 bases are TGCAGTGCTTTTCAGGGTTCTCTAGCCAAAAACATTCAGTACTTC. This chain connects TRBV20-1 to TRBJ2-4, with a possible D match to TRBD1 (5 bases). V was pared by 5 bases and J by 0 bases, with 14 bases between. This CDR3 comprises 15 residues. Looked up from germline, CDR1 is DFQATT and CDR2 is SNEGSKA (reference sequence).

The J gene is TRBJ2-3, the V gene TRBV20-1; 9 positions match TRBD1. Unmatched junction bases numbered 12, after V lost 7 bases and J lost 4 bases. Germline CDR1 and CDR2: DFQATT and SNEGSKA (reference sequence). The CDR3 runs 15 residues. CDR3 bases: TGCAGTGTTAATATCGGGACAGGGTGGGCAGATACGCAGTATTTT. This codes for CSVNIGTGWADTQYF.

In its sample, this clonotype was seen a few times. CDR3 sequence (DNA): TGTGCCAGCAGCTCAAGATACACGGACAATGAGCAGTTCTTC. It encodes CASSSRYTDNEQFF. V usage is TRBV7-6 and J usage is TRBJ2-1; D gene unclear. CDR3 length: 14 residues. V lost 4 bases and J 5 bases, leaving 12 bases between the germline ends. Germline-derived CDR1 and CDR2 are SGHVS and FNYEAQ.

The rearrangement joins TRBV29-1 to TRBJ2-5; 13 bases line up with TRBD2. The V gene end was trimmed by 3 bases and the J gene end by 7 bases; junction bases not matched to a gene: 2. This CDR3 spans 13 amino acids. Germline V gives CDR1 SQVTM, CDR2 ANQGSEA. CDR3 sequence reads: CSVDGTSGTTQYF. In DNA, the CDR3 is TGCAGCGTTGATGGGACTAGCGGGACGACCCAGTACTTC.